The entry below describes one T cell receptor (beta chain). Its antigen is currently unknown. The data were obtained in a study of shared clonotypes between healthy human individuals. The overall study: The plates for each donor numbered three CD4 naive, three CD4 memory, two CD8 naive and one CD8 memory.

Findings and caveats of the study: Clonotypes shared by all four sorted-subset donors had higher generation probabilities than non-shared clonotypes. What naive subsets generally showed was a larger estimated richness than memory subsets showed.

The length of the CDR3 is 13 residues. Trimming cost V 4 bases and J 3 bases, with 9 bases left between them. Germline V gene lookup returns CDR1 SNHLY and CDR2 FYNNEI. Profiling relied on immunoSEQ multiplex PCR, and the TCRdb table lists in-frame clones only, not all of them. Here the sample spans over 950,000 clones, 77% being singletons. CD4+ cells were split into CD45RA+ naive and CD45RA-negative memory subsets. The chain carries TRBV2 and TRBJ1-2; D might be TRBD1 (6 bases). The sequence was collected from a man younger than 35 in good health. Some clones in this sample may be carry-over from other donors' samples. Sequencing was carried out using memory CD4+ T cells from PBMCs. Subset of the sample: CD45RA-negative fraction. The CDR3 is CASSGHRDYGYTF. The CDR3 DNA is TGTGCCAGCAGTGGCCACAGGGACTATGGCTACACCTTC.